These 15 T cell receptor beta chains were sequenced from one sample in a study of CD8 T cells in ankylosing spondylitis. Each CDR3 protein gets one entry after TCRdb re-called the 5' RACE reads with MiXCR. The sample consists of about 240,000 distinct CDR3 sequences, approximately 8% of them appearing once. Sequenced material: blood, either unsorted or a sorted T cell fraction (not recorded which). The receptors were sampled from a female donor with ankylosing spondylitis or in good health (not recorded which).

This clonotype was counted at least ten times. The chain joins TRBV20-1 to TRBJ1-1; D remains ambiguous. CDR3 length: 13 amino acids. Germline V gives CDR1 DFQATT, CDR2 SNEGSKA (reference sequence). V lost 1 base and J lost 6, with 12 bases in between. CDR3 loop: CSARAPLQAEAFF. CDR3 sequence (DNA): TGCAGTGCTAGAGCCCCCCTTCAAGCTGAAGCTTTCTTT.

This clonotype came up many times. DNA for the CDR3: TGTGCCAGCAGCCCGTTGACTAGCGGGCCTAGGGGCACCGGGGAGCTGTTTTTT. Translation: CASSPLTSGPRGTGELFF. V usage is TRBV7-8 and J usage is TRBJ2-2; the match to TRBD2 covers 10 bases. Germline V lookup: CDR1 SGHVS, CDR2 FQNEAQ. Losses at the gene ends were 5 bases for V and 4 bases for J; bases not matched to a gene: 13. CDR3 length: 18 residues.

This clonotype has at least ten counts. CDR3 nucleotide sequence: TGTGCCAGCAGAACCCTGGCGACGGAGACCCAGTACTTC. It encodes CASRTLATETQYF. The gene calls are TRBV6-1 and TRBJ2-5; unclear D gene. Germline V gene data show CDR1 as MNHNS and CDR2 as SASEGT. The length of the CDR3 is 13 residues. Deletions cut 6 bases from V and 5 bases from J, with 13 bases between.

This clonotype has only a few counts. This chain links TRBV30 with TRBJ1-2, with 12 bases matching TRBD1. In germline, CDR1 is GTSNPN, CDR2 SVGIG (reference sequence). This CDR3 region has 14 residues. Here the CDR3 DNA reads TGTACCGGGACAGGGGGCGACGGGTACGGTGGCTACACCTTC. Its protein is CTGTGGDGYGGYTF.

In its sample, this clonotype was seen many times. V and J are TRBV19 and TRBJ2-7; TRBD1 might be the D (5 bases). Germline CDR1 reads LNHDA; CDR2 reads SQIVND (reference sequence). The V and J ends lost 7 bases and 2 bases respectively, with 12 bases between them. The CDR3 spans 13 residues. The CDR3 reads CASKSTGAYEQYF. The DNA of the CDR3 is TGTGCCAGTAAAAGCACAGGCGCCTACGAGCAGTACTTC.

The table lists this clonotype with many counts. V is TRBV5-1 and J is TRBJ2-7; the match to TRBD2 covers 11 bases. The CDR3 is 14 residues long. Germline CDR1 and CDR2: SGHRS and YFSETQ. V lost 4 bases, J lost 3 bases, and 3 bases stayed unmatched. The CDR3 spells CASSLTSGNYEQYF. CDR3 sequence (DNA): TGCGCCAGCAGCCTGACTAGCGGGAACTACGAGCAGTACTTC.

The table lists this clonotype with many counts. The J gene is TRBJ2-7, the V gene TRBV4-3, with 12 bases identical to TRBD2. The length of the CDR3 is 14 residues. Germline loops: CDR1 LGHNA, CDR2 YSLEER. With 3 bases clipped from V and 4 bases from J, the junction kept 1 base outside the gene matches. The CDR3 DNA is TGCGCCAGCAGCCAGGGGACTAGCGGGTACGAGCAGTACTTC. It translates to CASSQGTSGYEQYF.

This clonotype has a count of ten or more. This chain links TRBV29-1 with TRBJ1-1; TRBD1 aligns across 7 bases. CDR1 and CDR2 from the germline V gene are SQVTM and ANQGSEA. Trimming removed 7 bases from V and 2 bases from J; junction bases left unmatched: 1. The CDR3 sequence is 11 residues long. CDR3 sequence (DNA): TGCAGCGGACAGGGAAACACTGAAGCTTTCTTT. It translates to CSGQGNTEAFF.

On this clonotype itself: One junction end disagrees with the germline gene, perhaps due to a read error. CDR3 in amino acids: CASSFAGPGSEAFF. DNA for the CDR3: TGTGCCAGTAGTTTTGCAGGGCCGGGCTCTGAAGCTTTCTTT. V usage is TRBV6-2 or TRBV6-3 and J usage is TRBJ1-1, with a tentative D call TRBD1 (5 bases). The germline gives CDR1 MNHEY, CDR2 SVGEGT. The CDR3 loop spans 14 amino acids.

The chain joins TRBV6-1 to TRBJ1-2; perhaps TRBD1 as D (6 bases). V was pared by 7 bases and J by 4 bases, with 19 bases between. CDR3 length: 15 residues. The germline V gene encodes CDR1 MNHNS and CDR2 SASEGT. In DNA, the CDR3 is TGTGCCAGCAAAAGGGGGAGTACGGGTTTCTATGGCTACACCTTC. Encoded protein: CASKRGSTGFYGYTF.

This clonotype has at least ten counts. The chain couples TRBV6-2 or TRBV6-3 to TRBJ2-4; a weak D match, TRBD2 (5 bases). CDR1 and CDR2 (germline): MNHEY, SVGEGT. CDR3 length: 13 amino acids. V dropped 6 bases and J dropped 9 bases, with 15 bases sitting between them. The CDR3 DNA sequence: TGTGCCAGCAGCTTGTCCGGGGTGGGCATTCAGTACTTC. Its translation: CASSLSGVGIQYF.

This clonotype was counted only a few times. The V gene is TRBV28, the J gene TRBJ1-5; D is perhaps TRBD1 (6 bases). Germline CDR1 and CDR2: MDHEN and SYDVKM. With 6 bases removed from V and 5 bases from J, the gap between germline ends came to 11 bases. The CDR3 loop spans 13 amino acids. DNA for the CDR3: TGTGCCAGCAGCCCAGGGGCCCATCAGCCCCAGCATTTT. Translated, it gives CASSPGAHQPQHF.

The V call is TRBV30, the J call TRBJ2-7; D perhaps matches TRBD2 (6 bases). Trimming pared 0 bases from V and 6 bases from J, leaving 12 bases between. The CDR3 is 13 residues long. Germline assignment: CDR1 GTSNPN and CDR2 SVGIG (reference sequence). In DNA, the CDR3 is TGTGCCTGGAGTGTGGGGGGTCTCTTCGAGCAGTACTTC. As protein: CAWSVGGLFEQYF.

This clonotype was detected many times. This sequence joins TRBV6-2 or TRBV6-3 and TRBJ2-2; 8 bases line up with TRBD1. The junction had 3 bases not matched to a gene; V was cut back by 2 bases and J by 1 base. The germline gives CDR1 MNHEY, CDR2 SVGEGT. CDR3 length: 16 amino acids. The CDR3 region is CASSYRGQENTGELFF. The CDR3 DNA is TGTGCCAGCAGTTACCGGGGACAGGAGAACACCGGGGAGCTGTTTTTT.

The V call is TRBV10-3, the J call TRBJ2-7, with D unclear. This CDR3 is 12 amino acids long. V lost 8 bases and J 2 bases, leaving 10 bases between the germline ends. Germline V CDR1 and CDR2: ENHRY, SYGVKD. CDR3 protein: CAIGPSTYEQYF. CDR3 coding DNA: TGTGCCATCGGCCCGAGCACCTACGAGCAGTACTTC.